Sequencing of this T cell receptor beta chain was carried out in a study of T cells in Graves' hyperthyroidism and ophthalmopathy. Subjects aged 18 to 65 presented with newly diagnosed hyperthyroidism of less than 2 months' duration. Diagnosis rested on symptoms, serum thyroxine and TRAb, thyroid ultrasound, and orbital computed tomography. RNA transcripts were the template for amplifying TCR beta CDR3 regions. The HTBI set primed first-round TCR CDR3 RT-PCR. TCRdb recomputed calls from the multiplex PCR reads with MiXCR, one row per CDR3 protein. Of around 500,000 distinct CDR3 sequences in the sample, around 15% are singletons; the top ten hold approximately 15%. The length of the CDR3 is 12 residues. V lost 8 bases to trimming and J lost 8 bases; unmatched junction nucleotides: 3. Germline V gene data show CDR1 as SEHNR and CDR2 as FQNEAQ (reference sequence).

This chain links TRBV7-9 with TRBJ2-1; 10 nucleotides agree with TRBD1. This sequence was found in a woman between 35 and 50 years old with Graves' hyperthyroidism. Specimen: blood. CDR3 region: CASATGGHEQFF. The DNA of the CDR3 is TGTGCCAGCGCGACAGGGGGCCATGAGCAGTTCTTC.